This T cell receptor (beta chain) was recorded in a study of cytomegalovirus exposure and HLA in healthy donors. Study summary: The study placed 70% to 85% of its roughly 410 genotyped donors in the Caucasian-associated ancestry cluster.

It was with 60 Vbeta and 13 Jbeta primers that the PCR ran. The data were produced by immunoSEQ multiplex PCR, yet TCRdb's version contains in-frame clones alone and is incomplete. Altogether 160,000 or so clones are present, approximately 72% being singletons, with the ten largest covering under 2.5%. The clonotype was recovered from a human donor in good health. The material sequenced was PBMCs.

The CDR3 loop reads CASSENTGLAKNIQYF. DNA of the CDR3: TGTGCCAGCAGTGAAAACACAGGGTTAGCCAAAAACATTCAGTACTTC. V gene TRBV25-1 combines with J gene TRBJ2-4; weak D call: TRBD1 (6 bases). Germline lookup yields CDR1 MGHDK and CDR2 SYGVNS. Trimming stripped 2 bases from V and 0 bases from J, with 11 bases between. This CDR3 is built from 16 residues.